The TCR beta chain under discussion was sequenced for a study of molecular identifiers for immune sequencing clone quantification. Notes on this clonotype: The germline gene is not matched at one end of the junction; a read error may be the cause.

Libraries used roughly 18,000 to 1,000,000 sorted naive CD8 T cells and 10%, 30% or 50% RNA input. MiXCR, run by TCRdb on the PCR reads, gives a single entry per CDR3 protein. The table has about 510,000 distinct CDR3 sequences, about 21% seen once; the top ten hold around 0.84%. The sequencing input was naive CD8+ T cells from blood, with Jurkat cell RNA spiked in. The sample's subset: FACS-sorted CD8+CD4-CCR7+CD45RA+ naive T cells. The clonotype comes from a human donor in good health. Some libraries in this study had Jurkat cell RNA spiked in.

DNA of the CDR3: TGCGCCACCAGTGTTCCTAGCGGAAGCACAGATACGCAGTATTTT. Protein product: CATSVPSGSTDTQYF. The chain couples TRBV24-1 to TRBJ2-3, with 7 nucleotides matching TRBD2. The CDR3 sequence is 15 residues long. Germline CDR1 reads KGHDR; CDR2 reads SFDVKD.